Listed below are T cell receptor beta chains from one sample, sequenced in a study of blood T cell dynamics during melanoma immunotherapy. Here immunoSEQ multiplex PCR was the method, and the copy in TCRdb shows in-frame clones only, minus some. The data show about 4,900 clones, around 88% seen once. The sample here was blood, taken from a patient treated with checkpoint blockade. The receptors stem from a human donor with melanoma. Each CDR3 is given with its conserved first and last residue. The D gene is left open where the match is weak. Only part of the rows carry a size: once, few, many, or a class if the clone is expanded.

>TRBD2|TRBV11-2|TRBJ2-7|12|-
CASSPTSGRPGF
TGTGCCAGCAGCCCAACTAGCGGGAGGCCCGGGTTC
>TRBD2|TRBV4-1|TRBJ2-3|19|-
CASSQSEPRTSGSPDTQYF
TGCGCCAGCAGCCAGTCGGAGCCCCGGACTAGCGGGAGCCCAGATACGCAGTATTTT
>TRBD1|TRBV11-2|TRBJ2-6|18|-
CASSFSPGTGSGANVLTF
TGTGCCAGCAGTTTCAGTCCCGGGACAGGGTCTGGGGCCAACGTCCTGACTTTC
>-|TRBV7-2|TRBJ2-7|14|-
CASSLWDRSYEQYF
TGTGCCAGCAGCTTGTGGGACCGCTCCTACGAGCAGTACTTC
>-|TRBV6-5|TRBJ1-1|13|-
CASMPGGARKAFF
TGTGCCAGCATGCCGGGGGGGGCGCGTAAAGCTTTCTTT
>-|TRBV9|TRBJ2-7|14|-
CASSPRQFSYEQYF
TGTGCCAGCAGCCCTCGACAGTTTAGCTACGAGCAGTACTTC
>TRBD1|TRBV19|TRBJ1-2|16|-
CASSTSGRTGSRGYTF
TGTGCCAGTAGTACCTCAGGGAGGACAGGGTCGCGTGGCTACACCTTC
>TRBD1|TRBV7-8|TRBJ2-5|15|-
CASSLPDRTGGTQYF
TGTGCCAGCAGCTTACCTGACCGGACAGGGGGGACCCAGTACTTC
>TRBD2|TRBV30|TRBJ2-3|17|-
CAWGGIRAGVSGDTQYF
TGTGCCTGGGGAGGGATAAGAGCGGGAGTGTCGGGAGATACGCAGTATTTT
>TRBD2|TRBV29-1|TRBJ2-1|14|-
CSVLAGGKSNEQFF
TGCAGCGTTTTAGCGGGAGGAAAATCAAATGAGCAGTTCTTC
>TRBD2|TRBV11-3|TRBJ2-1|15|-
CASSLVGTSGNEQFF
TGTGCCAGCAGCTTAGTTGGGACTAGCGGGAATGAGCAGTTCTTC
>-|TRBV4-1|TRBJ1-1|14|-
CASSPGNWNTEAFF
TGCGCCAGCAGCCCCGGGAATTGGAACACTGAAGCTTTCTTT
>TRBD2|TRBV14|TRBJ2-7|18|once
CASSQFSRLAGLSYEQYF
TGTGCCAGCAGCCAATTTTCGCGACTAGCGGGATTATCCTACGAGCAGTACTTC
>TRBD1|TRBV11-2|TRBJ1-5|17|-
CASSLSSGTGGFQPQHF
TGTGCCAGCAGCCTAAGCTCCGGGACAGGGGGCTTTCAGCCCCAGCATTTT
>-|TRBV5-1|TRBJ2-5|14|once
CASSLEGGGETQYF
TGCGCCAGCAGCTTGGAGGGCGGAGGAGAGACCCAGTACTTC
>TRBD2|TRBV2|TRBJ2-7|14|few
CASRAGLAGYEQYF
TGTGCCAGCAGGGCCGGACTAGCGGGGTACGAGCAGTACTTC
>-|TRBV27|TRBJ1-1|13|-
CASSLGGNTEAFF
TGTGCCAGCAGTTTAGGGGGGAACACTGAAGCTTTCTTT
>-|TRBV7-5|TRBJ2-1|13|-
CASSTDSYNEQFF
TGTGCCAGCAGCACTGACAGTTACAATGAGCAGTTCTTC
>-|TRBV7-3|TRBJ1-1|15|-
CASSSRRGDATEAFF
TGTGCCAGCAGCTCCCGGAGGGGGGATGCCACTGAAGCTTTCTTT
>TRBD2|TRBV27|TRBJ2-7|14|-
CASSYGTSWDEQYF
TGTGCCAGCAGTTACGGGACTAGCTGGGACGAGCAGTACTTC
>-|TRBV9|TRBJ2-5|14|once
CASSVGFQVETQYF
TGTGCCAGCAGCGTAGGGTTTCAGGTGGAGACCCAGTACTTC
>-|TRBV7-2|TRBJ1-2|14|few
CASSPSLQGYGYTF
TGTGCCAGCAGCCCCTCCCTCCAGGGCTATGGCTACACCTTC
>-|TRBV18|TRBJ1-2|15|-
CASSPQGTTYYGYTF
TGTGCCAGCTCACCACAAGGGACAACCTACTATGGCTACACCTTC
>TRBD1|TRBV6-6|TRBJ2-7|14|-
CASRLGQGWYEQYF
TGTGCCAGCAGGCTCGGACAGGGTTGGTACGAGCAGTACTTC
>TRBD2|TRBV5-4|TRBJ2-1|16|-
CASSLVVTSGDSEQFF
TGTGCCAGCAGCTTGGTGGTGACTAGCGGGGACAGTGAGCAGTTCTTC
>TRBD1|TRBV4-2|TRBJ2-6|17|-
CASSQATGGPGANVLTF
TGTGCCAGCAGCCAAGCGACAGGGGGCCCAGGGGCCAACGTCCTGACTTTC
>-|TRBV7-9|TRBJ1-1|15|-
CASSLRGGMNTEAFF
TGTGCCAGCAGCTTGAGGGGTGGGATGAACACTGAAGCTTTCTTT
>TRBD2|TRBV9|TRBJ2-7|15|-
CASRPAGRGGYEQYF
TGTGCCAGCAGGCCCGCCGGACGGGGGGGATACGAGCAGTACTTC
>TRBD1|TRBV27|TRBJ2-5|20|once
CASSLKGTGTGSPPQETQYF
TGTGCCAGCAGTTTAAAAGGGACGGGGACAGGGAGCCCTCCACAAGAGACCCAGTACTTC
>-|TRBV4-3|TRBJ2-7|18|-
CASSQVSVLHKPSYEQYF
TGCGCCAGCAGCCAAGTGTCGGTTTTACACAAACCCTCCTACGAGCAGTACTTC
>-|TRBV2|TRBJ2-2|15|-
CASNRDYQNTGELFF
TGTGCCAGCAACAGGGACTACCAGAACACCGGGGAGCTGTTTTTT
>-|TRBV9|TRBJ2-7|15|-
CASSPTRSGAYEQYF
TGTGCCAGCAGCCCCACCCGCAGCGGAGCTTACGAGCAGTACTTC
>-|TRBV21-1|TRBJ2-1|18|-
CASSKQGPSPRSYNEQFF
TGTGCCAGCAGCAAACAGGGCCCTTCCCCTAGGTCCTACAATGAGCAGTTCTTC
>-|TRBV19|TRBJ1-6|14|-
CASMGNSAYSPLHF
TGTGCCAGTATGGGTAACTCCGCTTATTCACCCCTCCACTTT
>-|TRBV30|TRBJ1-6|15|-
CAWSVPGAENSPLHF
TGTGCCTGGAGTGTCCCCGGGGCAGAGAATTCACCCCTCCACTTT
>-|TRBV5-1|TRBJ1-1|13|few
CASSFEAGTEAFF
TGCGCCAGCAGCTTCGAGGCGGGGACTGAAGCTTTCTTT
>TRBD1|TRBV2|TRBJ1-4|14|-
CASSPDRENEKLFF
TGTGCCAGCAGTCCCGACAGGGAAAATGAAAAACTGTTTTTT
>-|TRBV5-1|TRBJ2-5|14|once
CASSFSDDQETQYF
TGCGCCAGCAGCTTCTCGGACGATCAAGAGACCCAGTACTTC
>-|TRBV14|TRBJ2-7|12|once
CASSQDIREQYF
TGTGCCAGCAGCCAAGATATAAGGGAGCAGTACTTC
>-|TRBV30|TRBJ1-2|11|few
CAWTQAGGYTF
TGTGCCTGGACACAGGCGGGTGGCTACACCTTC
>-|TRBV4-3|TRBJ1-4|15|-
CASSQDVGSNEKLFF
TGCGCCAGCAGCCAAGATGTGGGGTCTAATGAAAAACTGTTTTTT